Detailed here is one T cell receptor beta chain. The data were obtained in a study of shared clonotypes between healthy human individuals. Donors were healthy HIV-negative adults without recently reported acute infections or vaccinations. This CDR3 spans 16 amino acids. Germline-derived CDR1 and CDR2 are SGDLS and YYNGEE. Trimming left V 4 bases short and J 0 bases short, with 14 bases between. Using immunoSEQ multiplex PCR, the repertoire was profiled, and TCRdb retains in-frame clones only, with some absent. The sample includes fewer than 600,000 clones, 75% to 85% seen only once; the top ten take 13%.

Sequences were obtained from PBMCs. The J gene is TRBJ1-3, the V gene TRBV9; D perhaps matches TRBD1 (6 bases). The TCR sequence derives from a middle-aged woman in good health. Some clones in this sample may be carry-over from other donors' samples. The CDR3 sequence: CASSLQGTSSGNTIYF. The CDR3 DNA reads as TGTGCCAGCAGCTTACAGGGAACCAGCTCTGGAAACACCATATATTTT.